A selection of T cell receptor beta chains follows, all from one sample in a study of technical replicates of blood from several donors. Here immunoSEQ multiplex PCR was the method, and the copy in TCRdb shows in-frame clones only, minus some. This table has approximately 79,000 clones, 95% to 97% appearing once. The sequenced sample was T cells isolated from PBMCs. The receptors shown here come from a human donor in good health. Both conserved end residues are part of each CDR3. Fields, in order: D gene, J gene, V gene, clone size, CDR3 protein, CDR3 DNA. The D gene is left open where the match is weak. Part of the rows lack a size; the others show once, few, many or a class for expanded clones.

D: .
J: TRBJ2-2
V: TRBV7-6
size: .
CDR3: CASSLSGGSTGELFF
DNA: TGTGCCAGCAGCTTATCAGGGGGGAGCACCGGGGAGCTGTTTTTT

D: .
J: TRBJ2-7
V: TRBV7-2
size: .
CDR3: CASSFTGTTNYEQYF
DNA: TGTGCCAGCAGCTTTACCGGGACAACAAACTACGAGCAGTACTTC

D: TRBD1
J: TRBJ1-5
V: TRBV25-1
size: .
CDR3: CASSEWGDRGQPQHF
DNA: TGTGCCAGCAGTGAATGGGGGGACAGGGGCCAGCCCCAGCATTTT

D: TRBD1
J: TRBJ2-1
V: TRBV15
size: once
CDR3: CATSREGQGVHNEQFF
DNA: TGTGCCACCAGCAGAGAGGGACAGGGGGTTCACAATGAGCAGTTCTTC

D: TRBD1
J: TRBJ1-1
V: TRBV11-3
size: .
CDR3: CASSSYWTGALGTEAFF
DNA: TGTGCCAGCAGCTCCTACTGGACAGGGGCCTTGGGCACTGAAGCTTTCTTT

D: .
J: TRBJ1-4
V: TRBV21-1
size: .
CDR3: CASLGGEKLFF
DNA: TGTGCCAGCTTGGGAGGGGAAAAACTGTTTTTT

D: TRBD2
J: TRBJ2-1
V: TRBV15
size: .
CDR3: CATSRDWASGRTYNEQFF
DNA: TGTGCCACCAGCAGAGATTGGGCTAGCGGGAGAACCTACAATGAGCAGTTCTTC

D: .
J: TRBJ2-1
V: TRBV4-1
size: .
CDR3: CASSQIPETYNEQFF
DNA: TGCGCCAGCAGCCAAATACCTGAGACATACAATGAGCAGTTCTTC

D: TRBD1
J: TRBJ2-7
V: TRBV6-5
size: .
CDR3: CASSYFRDRPYEQYF
DNA: TGTGCCAGCAGTTACTTCCGGGACAGACCCTACGAGCAGTACTTC

D: .
J: TRBJ1-1
V: TRBV10-3
size: .
CDR3: CAIRQFPGKGDTEAFF
DNA: TGTGCCATCAGACAGTTTCCAGGGAAAGGGGACACTGAAGCTTTCTTT

D: TRBD1
J: TRBJ2-7
V: TRBV6-5
size: .
CDR3: CASSYFGTGGLEQYF
DNA: TGTGCCAGCAGTTACTTCGGGACAGGGGGCTTAGAGCAGTACTTC

D: .
J: TRBJ2-1
V: TRBV10-3
size: .
CDR3: CAISTAEGYNEQFF
DNA: TGTGCCATCTCAACGGCGGAAGGCTACAATGAGCAGTTCTTC

D: TRBD2
J: TRBJ2-5
V: TRBV11-3
size: .
CDR3: CASSPSRGLAGEETQYF
DNA: TGTGCCAGCAGCCCCAGCCGGGGTCTAGCGGGAGAAGAGACCCAGTACTTC

D: .
J: TRBJ1-2
V: TRBV6-5
size: .
CDR3: CASSYRRGVGNTF
DNA: TGTGCCAGCAGTTACAGGAGGGGAGTTGGGAACACCTTC

D: .
J: TRBJ2-3
V: TRBV10-2
size: .
CDR3: CASSDRGDTQYF
DNA: TGCGCCAGCAGTGATCGGGGTGATACGCAGTATTTT

D: .
J: TRBJ2-3
V: TRBV30
size: .
CDR3: CAHREGGTDTQYF
DNA: TGTGCCCATAGGGAAGGGGGCACAGATACGCAGTATTTT

D: .
J: TRBJ1-1
V: TRBV6-1
size: .
CDR3: CATRANTEAFF
DNA: TGTGCCACCAGAGCGAACACTGAAGCTTTCTTT

D: .
J: TRBJ1-5
V: TRBV5-8
size: .
CDR3: CASSLSDQGWRNQPQHF
DNA: TGTGCCAGCAGCTTGTCTGACCAGGGTTGGCGCAATCAGCCCCAGCATTTT

D: .
J: TRBJ2-7
V: TRBV12-2
size: few
CDR3: CASSRGPSYEQYF
DNA: TGTGCAAGTTCTAGAGGCCCCTCCTACGAGCAGTACTTC

D: TRBD2
J: TRBJ2-7
V: TRBV9
size: once
CDR3: CASSAYTSGRWGEQYF
DNA: TGTGCCAGCAGCGCCTATACTAGCGGGAGATGGGGCGAGCAGTACTTC

D: TRBD2
J: TRBJ2-7
V: TRBV27
size: .
CDR3: CASSLGPGLGYEQYF
DNA: TGTGCCAGCAGTTTAGGGCCGGGACTAGGCTACGAGCAGTACTTC

D: TRBD1
J: TRBJ1-5
V: TRBV6-5
size: .
CDR3: CASSSGTGNQPQHF
DNA: TGTGCCAGCAGTTCCGGGACAGGGAACCAGCCCCAGCATTTT

D: .
J: TRBJ2-6
V: TRBV18
size: .
CDR3: CASSPTGDGANVLTF
DNA: TGTGCCAGCTCACCGACGGGGGACGGGGCCAACGTCCTGACTTTC

D: TRBD1
J: TRBJ2-2
V: TRBV6-1
size: .
CDR3: CASSRTGWNTGELFF
DNA: TGTGCCAGCAGTCGGACAGGGTGGAACACCGGGGAGCTGTTTTTT

D: TRBD1
J: TRBJ1-1
V: TRBV7-2
size: .
CDR3: CASSLEIHRGYVDTEAFF
DNA: TGTGCCAGCAGCTTAGAAATTCACAGGGGATATGTGGACACTGAAGCTTTCTTT

D: .
J: TRBJ1-1
V: TRBV25-1
size: .
CDR3: CASSQSGLTEAFF
DNA: TGTGCCAGCAGTCAATCGGGACTCACTGAAGCTTTCTTT

D: TRBD2
J: TRBJ2-1
V: TRBV5-6
size: .
CDR3: CASSAGLAYNEQFF
DNA: TGTGCCAGCAGCGCCGGACTAGCCTACAATGAGCAGTTCTTC

D: TRBD2
J: TRBJ2-1
V: TRBV30
size: .
CDR3: CAWSAEASGFYNEQFF
DNA: TGTGCCTGGAGTGCTGAGGCTAGCGGATTCTACAATGAGCAGTTCTTC

D: .
J: TRBJ2-6
V: TRBV19
size: .
CDR3: CASRGPRSGANVLTF
DNA: TGTGCCAGTAGGGGCCCCCGCTCTGGGGCCAACGTCCTGACTTTC

D: .
J: TRBJ2-7
V: TRBV5-6
size: .
CDR3: CASSLGAAYEQYF
DNA: TGTGCCAGCAGCTTGGGGGCAGCCTACGAGCAGTACTTC

D: .
J: TRBJ2-7
V: TRBV5-6
size: once
CDR3: CASSLGSQGGYEQYF
DNA: TGTGCCAGCAGCTTGGGAAGCCAGGGGGGCTACGAGCAGTACTTC

D: TRBD1
J: TRBJ1-4
V: TRBV25-1
size: .
CDR3: CASSEFKGALNEKLFF
DNA: TGTGCCAGCAGTGAATTTAAGGGGGCCCTTAATGAAAAACTGTTTTTT

D: .
J: TRBJ2-3
V: TRBV6-5
size: few
CDR3: CASSQTGYSTDTQYF
DNA: TGTGCCAGCAGCCAAACAGGGTATAGCACAGATACGCAGTATTTT

D: .
J: TRBJ1-3
V: TRBV19
size: .
CDR3: CARKEGRPSGNTIYF
DNA: TGTGCCCGGAAGGAGGGCCGGCCGTCTGGAAACACCATATATTTT

D: TRBD2
J: TRBJ2-1
V: TRBV28
size: .
CDR3: CASSFPTSGRGYNEQFF
DNA: TGTGCCAGCAGTTTCCCCACGAGCGGGAGGGGGTACAATGAGCAGTTCTTC

D: .
J: TRBJ1-1
V: TRBV6-6
size: .
CDR3: CASRRGYPPNTEAFF
DNA: TGTGCCAGCAGAAGGGGTTACCCACCGAACACTGAAGCTTTCTTT

D: .
J: TRBJ1-5
V: TRBV6-6
size: once
CDR3: CASGSGESNQPQHF
DNA: TGTGCCAGCGGGAGTGGGGAGTCCAATCAGCCCCAGCATTTT

D: .
J: TRBJ2-1
V: TRBV7-3
size: .
CDR3: CASSLSGSSYNEQFF
DNA: TGTGCCAGCAGCTTATCTGGGAGCTCCTACAATGAGCAGTTCTTC

D: TRBD1
J: TRBJ2-1
V: TRBV30
size: .
CDR3: CAWNRGEVNEQFF
DNA: TGTGCCTGGAACAGGGGGGAGGTGAATGAGCAGTTCTTC

D: .
J: TRBJ2-1
V: TRBV6-4
size: once
CDR3: CASSAWGEKSNDQFF
DNA: TGTGCCAGCAGTGCCTGGGGGGAGAAAAGCAATGATCAGTTCTTC

D: TRBD2
J: TRBJ2-1
V: TRBV5-1
size: .
CDR3: CASSRELAGGPLEQFF
DNA: TGCGCCAGCAGCCGGGAACTAGCGGGAGGGCCTCTTGAGCAGTTCTTC

D: .
J: TRBJ1-1
V: TRBV28
size: .
CDR3: CASSFWGGANTEAFF
DNA: TGTGCCAGCAGTTTTTGGGGGGGCGCAAACACTGAAGCTTTCTTT

D: TRBD2
J: TRBJ2-1
V: TRBV30
size: .
CDR3: CAWKGLADNEQFF
DNA: TGTGCCTGGAAGGGACTAGCGGACAATGAGCAGTTCTTC

D: .
J: TRBJ1-2
V: TRBV29-1
size: once
CDR3: CSVVEGTAGYTF
DNA: TGCAGCGTTGTGGAGGGGACGGCTGGCTACACCTTC

D: TRBD2
J: TRBJ2-1
V: TRBV19
size: once
CDR3: CASRLAHNSEQFF
DNA: TGTGCCAGCAGACTAGCCCACAATAGTGAGCAGTTCTTC

D: TRBD1
J: TRBJ2-7
V: TRBV7-2
size: .
CDR3: CASSPEPGQFFPEQYF
DNA: TGTGCCAGCAGTCCGGAACCGGGACAGTTTTTCCCCGAGCAGTACTTC

D: .
J: TRBJ1-2
V: TRBV4-1
size: .
CDR3: CASSQEFTDYGYTF
DNA: TGCGCCAGCAGCCAAGAATTTACGGACTATGGCTACACCTTC

D: TRBD1
J: TRBJ2-7
V: TRBV2
size: .
CDR3: CAITGTGRHEQYF
DNA: TGTGCCATCACCGGGACAGGGAGGCACGAGCAGTACTTC

D: TRBD1
J: TRBJ2-7
V: TRBV6-6
size: .
CDR3: CASSPGTGFYEQYF
DNA: TGTGCCAGCAGTCCCGGGACAGGTTTTTACGAGCAGTACTTC

D: .
J: TRBJ1-5
V: TRBV7-2
size: .
CDR3: CASSSMVNQPQHF
DNA: TGTGCCAGCAGCTCTATGGTAAATCAGCCCCAGCATTTT

D: .
J: TRBJ1-5
V: TRBV6-6
size: .
CDR3: CASSSGSNQPQHF
DNA: TGTGCCAGCAGTTCGGGTAGCAATCAGCCCCAGCATTTT

D: .
J: TRBJ1-2
V: TRBV7-2
size: .
CDR3: CASSLVGRLLGYTF
DNA: TGTGCCAGCAGCTTAGTCGGCAGGCTCCTTGGCTACACCTTC